The 2 T cell receptor beta chains in this list originate from one sample, sequenced in a study of blood T cell repertoires in COVID-19. Profiling relied on immunoSEQ multiplex PCR, and the TCRdb table lists in-frame clones only, not all of them. The sample holds over 200,000 clones, around 90% seen once. The sequenced sample consisted of PBMCs or T cells enriched from blood (not recorded which). Receptors originate from a man between 18 and 29 years old with acute COVID-19.

This chain links TRBV28 with TRBJ2-1; 7 positions agree with TRBD2. The CDR3 runs 16 residues. CDR1 is MDHEN and CDR2 is SYDVKM in the germline V gene. J gave up 6 bases and V 2 bases, and 10 bases lay outside the gene matches. This CDR3 is CASSLGGGLYGNEQFF. The CDR3 DNA reads TGTGCCAGCAGTTTAGGGGGGGGACTTTACGGCAATGAGCAGTTCTTC.

The V call is TRBV27, the J call TRBJ2-2; tentative D call: TRBD1 (6 bases). The CDR3 contains 17 residues. The V gene lost 4 bases and the J gene lost 4 bases, with 19 bases spanning the gap. The V gene's germline CDR1 is MNHEY and CDR2 SMNVEV (reference sequence). Here the CDR3 DNA reads TGTGCCAGCAGTTCGTCCAGGGGACCAAGATCCACCGGGGAGCTGTTTTTT. This gives the protein CASSSSRGPRSTGELFF.